The source of this T cell receptor beta chain is a study of radiotherapy plus CTLA-4 blockade in lung cancer. Assay used: immunoSEQ multiplex PCR; TCRdb lists only in-frame clones, some missing. The table shows around 85,000 clones, with 86% occurring only once. Trimming shortened V by 2 bases and J by 4 bases, and 11 bases separated the two germline ends. Germline V lookup: CDR1 MNHNY, CDR2 SVGAGI (reference sequence). This CDR3 region has 14 residues. The chain joins TRBV6-6 to TRBJ1-1; D not resolved. The TCR originated in a human donor with non-small cell lung cancer who had a partial response to radiotherapy plus ipilimumab. The sequencing used peripheral blood, collected from a patient treated with radiotherapy plus ipilimumab. This CDR3 is CASSYDRRGTEAFF. CDR3 in DNA: TGTGCCAGCAGTTACGATCGACGCGGCACTGAAGCTTTCTTT.